Listed below are T cell receptor beta chains from one sample, sequenced in a study of T cell responses to AZD1222 COVID-19 vaccine. The method was immunoSEQ multiplex PCR; TCRdb's version includes in-frame clones alone and lacks a portion of them. The sample lists 130,000 to 150,000 clones, approximately 94% occurring once. Sequences were derived from peripheral blood, sampled on day 0 of AZD1222 vaccination. The receptor source for this set is an adult in good health. Each CDR3 is given with its conserved first and last residue. Fields, in order: J gene, V gene, CDR3 protein.

j_gene: TRBJ2-5; v_gene: TRBV5-1; CDR3aa: CASSLERAGGVRETQYF
j_gene: TRBJ1-2; v_gene: TRBV5-1; CDR3aa: CASSSGGTGVYDGYTF
j_gene: TRBJ2-3; v_gene: TRBV2; CDR3aa: CASRRTSGTTDTQYF
j_gene: TRBJ2-3; v_gene: TRBV5-6; CDR3aa: CASSLVTGGFTDTQYF
j_gene: TRBJ1-3; v_gene: TRBV18; CDR3aa: CASSPFPGQSSGNTIYF
j_gene: TRBJ2-7; v_gene: TRBV7-9; CDR3aa: CASSHALGQKTYEQYF
j_gene: TRBJ2-1; v_gene: TRBV7-6; CDR3aa: CASSFLWKGLARNEQFF
j_gene: TRBJ2-2; v_gene: TRBV7-6; CDR3aa: CASSSFPRHANTGELFF
j_gene: TRBJ1-5; v_gene: TRBV27; CDR3aa: CASSTRQGNNQPQHF
j_gene: TRBJ1-4; v_gene: TRBV29-1; CDR3aa: CSVERFGDSNEKLFF
j_gene: TRBJ2-3; v_gene: TRBV19; CDR3aa: CASSTRGTDTQYF
j_gene: TRBJ2-5; v_gene: TRBV19; CDR3aa: CASSISQGETQYF
j_gene: TRBJ1-2; v_gene: TRBV14; CDR3aa: CASSQGNRANYYGYTF
j_gene: TRBJ2-5; v_gene: TRBV7-9; CDR3aa: CASSPGLAGGGETQYF
j_gene: TRBJ2-1; v_gene: TRBV11-2; CDR3aa: CASSLWSYNEQFF
j_gene: TRBJ1-6; v_gene: TRBV6-6; CDR3aa: CASSSPGVSYNSPLHF
j_gene: TRBJ2-7; v_gene: TRBV11-2; CDR3aa: CASRLGGQQYEQYF
j_gene: TRBJ2-1; v_gene: TRBV10-3; CDR3aa: CAISAGTSGYNEQFF
j_gene: TRBJ2-1; v_gene: TRBV29-1; CDR3aa: CSVEVDPANEQFF
j_gene: TRBJ2-5; v_gene: TRBV5-1; CDR3aa: CASSSYIWTDQETQYF
j_gene: TRBJ2-1; v_gene: TRBV11-2; CDR3aa: CASSLEGASSYNEQFF
j_gene: TRBJ2-3; v_gene: TRBV11-2; CDR3aa: CASSLLGNGDTQYF
j_gene: TRBJ1-2; v_gene: TRBV10-3; CDR3aa: CAISAVEALYGYTF
j_gene: TRBJ2-5; v_gene: TRBV30; CDR3aa: CACTGWGAQETQYF
j_gene: TRBJ2-2; v_gene: TRBV19; CDR3aa: CASSISATNTGELFF
j_gene: TRBJ1-2; v_gene: TRBV9; CDR3aa: CASSPVGGAGYTF
j_gene: TRBJ2-7; v_gene: TRBV12-5; CDR3aa: CASGPLGSSYEQYF
j_gene: TRBJ1-6; v_gene: TRBV10-3; CDR3aa: CAIRPDSYSPLHF
j_gene: TRBJ1-1; v_gene: TRBV15; CDR3aa: CATSRLMGGTEAFF
j_gene: TRBJ2-1; v_gene: TRBV5-4; CDR3aa: CASSFHRVSGQFF
j_gene: TRBJ1-5; v_gene: TRBV19; CDR3aa: CASSIDPNQPQHF
j_gene: TRBJ2-7; v_gene: TRBV7-9; CDR3aa: CASSFTRDPRREQYF
j_gene: TRBJ2-1; v_gene: TRBV7-2; CDR3aa: CASTLAGGPRDEQFF
j_gene: TRBJ1-1; v_gene: TRBV13; CDR3aa: CASSLGAGGPMNTEAFF
j_gene: TRBJ2-7; v_gene: TRBV3-1/TRBV3-2; CDR3aa: CASSPRGLSYEQYF
j_gene: TRBJ2-1; v_gene: TRBV7-9; CDR3aa: CASSRLESLHEQFF
j_gene: TRBJ2-1; v_gene: TRBV11-2; CDR3aa: CASSLGRRQNNEQFF